Below, 14 T cell receptor beta chains from the same sample are listed, as sequenced in a study of T cell changes during pregnancy in multiple sclerosis. The repertoire was sequenced with immunoSEQ multiplex PCR; TCRdb's copy has only in-frame clones and lacks some. The table records roughly 93,000 clones, around 93% of them present only once. This sample comprised peripheral blood, obtained in the first trimester of pregnancy. The receptors were sampled from a female donor in good health, enrolled as a control in a pregnancy study.

The J gene is TRBJ1-2, the V gene TRBV25-1, with TRBD1 as a possible D gene (6 bases). Germline CDR1 is MGHDK and CDR2 is SYGVNS. Trimming removed 5 bases from V and 9 bases from J, with 19 bases in between. The CDR3 spans 14 residues. The CDR3 here is CASSTQGASSSYTF. The CDR3 DNA sequence: TGTGCCAGCAGTACACAGGGCGCTTCTAGCAGCTACACCTTC.

This clone has just one count. The chain combines TRBV6-5 with TRBJ2-7, with D perhaps TRBD1 (5 bases). Between the trimmed V and J ends, which lost 5 bases and 6 bases, there was a span of 14 bases. Germline assignment: CDR1 MNHEY and CDR2 SVGAGI. CDR3 length: 13 amino acids. CDR3 bases: TGTGCCAGCAGTCCTCTTAGGGGTGCCGAGCAGTACTTC. It yields the protein CASSPLRGAEQYF.

The chain joins TRBV9 to TRBJ2-1, with TRBD2 identical over 8 bases. The CDR3 covers 16 residues. V shed 2 bases and J 4 bases; nucleotides not matched to a gene: 8. In germline, CDR1 is SGDLS, CDR2 YYNGEE. The CDR3 nucleotides read TGTGCCAGCAGCGTTCCCTCCGGGGGGGTATACAATGAGCAGTTCTTC. It yields the protein CASSVPSGGVYNEQFF. Drawing the rest from reference TRBV9 and TRBJ2-1, the complete variable domain is DSGVTQTPKHLITATGQRVTLRCSPRSGDLSVYWYQQSLDQGLQFLIQYYNGEERAKGNILERFSAQQFPDLHSELNLSSLELGDSALYFCASSVPSGGVYNEQFFGPGTRLTVL.

The gene calls are TRBV5-1 and TRBJ2-2, with 8 positions matching TRBD2. The CDR3 loop spans 16 amino acids. Germline V gene sequence: CDR1 SGHRS, CDR2 YFSETQ. The trim removed 2 bases at V and 6 bases at J, leaving 9 bases unmatched. CDR3 nucleotides: TGCGCCAGCAGCTTCGCCGGGACTAGGGCGGCCGGGGAGCTGTTTTTT. As protein: CASSFAGTRAAGELFF.

Concerning this clone: Other DNA sequences in this specimen translate into the identical CDR3. The rearrangement joins TRBV7-8 to TRBJ1-2, with D unclear. Germline CDR1 reads SGHVS; CDR2 reads FQNEAQ. The ends were cut back, 0 bases at V and 6 bases at J, with 5 bases in the middle. The CDR3 sequence is 12 residues long. The CDR3 sequence: CASSLAADGYTF. Here the CDR3 DNA reads TGTGCCAGCAGCTTAGCGGCTGATGGCTACACCTTC.

The chain carries TRBV4-1 and TRBJ1-2; a weak D match, TRBD1 (5 bases). Germline V gene data show CDR1 as MGHRA and CDR2 as YSYEKL. V gave up 2 bases and J gave up 4 bases, with 14 bases separating them. The CDR3 consists of 15 residues. The CDR3: CASSQPREGPYGYTF. In DNA, the CDR3 is TGCGCCAGCAGCCAACCCCGGGAGGGGCCCTATGGCTACACCTTC.

This sequence joins TRBV7-3 and TRBJ2-1, with TRBD2 identical over 10 bases. Losses at the gene ends were 4 bases for V and 9 bases for J; bases not matched to a gene: 9. This CDR3 region has 15 residues. Germline V gene sequence: CDR1 SGHTA, CDR2 FQGTGA. CDR3 sequence (DNA): TGTGCCAGCAGCTGGACAAGCGGGGGGGCCGGTGAGCAGTTCTTC. As protein: CASSWTSGGAGEQFF.

The genes are TRBV2 and TRBJ2-7; D remains unclear. Between the trimmed V and J ends, which lost 6 bases and 4 bases, there was a span of 10 bases. In germline, CDR1 is SNHLY, CDR2 FYNNEI. The CDR3 loop spans 12 amino acids. The CDR3: CASRQSAYEQYF. CDR3 DNA: TGTGCCAGCAGACAGTCCGCGTACGAGCAGTACTTC.

The CDR3 here is CASSQTPGTGHYEQYF. The CDR3 region has the DNA TGTGCCAGCAGCCAAACCCCTGGGACAGGGCACTACGAGCAGTACTTC. J is TRBJ2-7 and V is TRBV14, with 9 bases matching TRBD1. V lost 2 bases, J lost 3 bases, and 8 bases stayed unmatched. Germline V CDR1 and CDR2: SGHDN, FVKESK. There are 16 residues in the CDR3.

The V and J genes are TRBV5-1 and TRBJ1-2; D is undetermined. V gave up 0 bases and J gave up 0 bases, with 9 bases separating them. The germline gives CDR1 SGHRS, CDR2 YFSETQ. The CDR3 has 15 residues. The CDR3, as DNA: TGCGCCAGCAGCTTGGCACCTATAGCTAACTATGGCTACACCTTC. Protein product: CASSLAPIANYGYTF.

This clone was detected a few times. The V call is TRBV6-6, the J call TRBJ1-5; 10 positions match TRBD1. V was pared by 6 bases and J by 9 bases, with 14 bases of the junction left unmatched. The CDR3 loop spans 16 amino acids. Germline V gene data show CDR1 as MNHNY and CDR2 as SVGAGI (reference sequence). Written as DNA, the CDR3 is TGTGCCAGCAGCCCGGGACAGGGGCTTCTCTCGACGCCCCAGCATTTT. It encodes CASSPGQGLLSTPQHF.

The genes are TRBV4-3 and TRBJ1-4; D may be TRBD1 (6 bases). The CDR3 is 17 residues long. The V end was cut by 5 bases, the J end by 8 bases, with 24 bases between. Germline-derived CDR1 and CDR2 are LGHNA and YSLEER. The CDR3 bases are TGCGCCAGCAGCTTAGGCCCGACAGGTTCTACCGAGGAAAAACTGTTTTTT. Amino acids: CASSLGPTGSTEEKLFF.

V and J are TRBV7-8 and TRBJ2-7, with TRBD2 matching 13 bases. The CDR3 loop spans 17 amino acids. Germline CDR1 is SGHVS and CDR2 is FQNEAQ. Trimming removed 5 bases from V and 0 bases from J; junction bases left unmatched: 7. Here the CDR3 DNA reads TGTGCCAGCAGCCTCGGACTAGCGGGGGAGACCTCCTACGAGCAGTACTTC. As protein: CASSLGLAGETSYEQYF.

The gene calls are TRBV5-6 and TRBJ1-1; no reliable D call. Trimming removed 1 base at V and 5 bases at J, with 12 bases between. The length of the CDR3 is 14 residues. Germline-derived CDR1 and CDR2 are SGHDT and YYEEEE. Written as DNA, the CDR3 is TGTGCCAGCAGCTTGTCAACAGCTGGAACTGAAGCTTTCTTT. It translates to CASSLSTAGTEAFF.